The entry that follows covers one T cell receptor beta chain sequence. The data were obtained in a study of blood T cell repertoires in COVID-19. Across the whole study: Italy, Spain and the United States were the sources of the convalescent and acute COVID-19 samples.

Authors' processing steps: Counts of nucleated cells, estimated from reference gene primer amplification, were obtained. Assay: immunoSEQ multiplex PCR; the TCRdb copy retains only in-frame clones and omits some. V and J calls and clone size follow that table, whereas D and trimming were derived from the DNA. The sample records around 370,000 clones, roughly 86% being singletons. This CDR3 spans 15 amino acids. CDR1 is SQVTM, CDR2 ANQGSEA, per germline. Trimming stripped 4 bases from V and 0 bases from J, with 15 bases between. What was sequenced was peripheral blood. The rearrangement joins TRBV29-1 to TRBJ1-2, with D perhaps matching TRBD1 (5 bases). This clonotype originated in a woman in her 70s with COVID-19, enrolled during active disease. CDR3 region: CSVAKSGRANYGYTF. CDR3 sequence (DNA): TGCAGCGTTGCCAAAAGTGGCAGGGCTAACTATGGCTACACCTTC.